This T cell receptor (beta chain) was observed in a study of OX40 agonist ivuxolimab in advanced cancers. Clones were sequenced by immunoSEQ multiplex PCR, and TCRdb holds only the in-frame ones, with some missing. The table lists approximately 87,000 clones, just over 85% of them singletons. With 5 bases removed from V and 2 bases from J, the gap between germline ends came to 16 bases. Germline CDR1 and CDR2: KGHSH and LQKENI. CDR3 size: 16 residues. This TCR was sampled from an adult with an advanced solid tumor such as melanoma, head and neck, liver or kidney cancer. The chain carries TRBV18 and TRBJ1-5, with D unresolved. Sequencing was performed on CD4+ or CD8+ T cells sorted from blood, taken in a trial of the OX40 agonist ivuxolimab. The CDR3 region is CASSGSAPAGNQPQHF. CDR3 nucleotides: TGTGCCAGCTCAGGTTCAGCTCCGGCCGGCAATCAGCCCCAGCATTTT.